This TCR beta chain was identified during a study of cytomegalovirus exposure and HLA in healthy donors (dated by TCRdb to about 2017). At the level of the whole study: In an earlier analysis of approximately 500 of the donors, 276 Gb of sequence data and 100 million or so unique TCR beta sequences from 180 million or so T cells were reported. About 310 gigabases of sequencing data and some 85 million unique TCR sequences were included in an early release covering under 650 HLA-typed donors. The genetic ancestry cluster associated with self-reported Caucasian donors included about four fifths of the roughly 400 genotyped donors. The aim of the study was to test whether cataloging public T cell receptors could identify signatures of past pathogen exposure. Using immunosequencing, the study profiled T cell repertoires from about 620 subjects and related those repertoires to cytomegalovirus serostatus. A separate validation cohort of over a hundred different subjects was used in addition to the roughly 640-subject first cohort. To predict cytomegalovirus infection status, the study combined high-throughput TCR immunosequencing, statistical association of individual TCRs with disease status, and machine learning. A later analysis re-examined previously published TCR beta repertoires from about 700 donors and added high-resolution HLA genotyping to investigate patterns of TCR occurrence. In the later analysis, no new phenotypic data were used to find candidate immune exposures; instead, reliance was placed on TCR beta sequences and their occurrence across donors. An earlier analysis of approximately 630 of the donors applied high-throughput TCR beta sequencing to assess whether each TCR beta V gene segment acted as functional or pseudogenic. Donor age, sex, ethnicity and CMV serostatus were compiled alongside the repertoire data. Genome-wide SNP genotypes for about three fifths of the 666 donors were used in a later genetic analysis, which treated that subset as a discovery cohort. All discovery cohort repertoires had been generated using a single sequencing platform. Class I and class II HLA loci were covered by the typing at four-digit resolution. The number of typed donors differed by locus: about 620-640 for A, B, C, DRB1 and DQB1; roughly 510 for DQA1; some 610 for DPA1; and roughly 450 for DPB1. About five DR-DQ haplotypes were treated as single units for association and clustering because of strong linkage in the cohort. Across approximately 420 genotyped donors of the cohort, an average of about 240,000 unique TCR beta nucleotide sequences per donor were sequenced, and roughly 18% of those sequences were non-productive.

The cohort was made up of roughly 670 healthy bone marrow donors. Cohort members were all nominally healthy when sampled, although unrecorded immune exposures were likely present. The donor was CMV seropositive and belonged to the group of 250 to 300 seropositive cohort members. Every donor gave a peripheral blood sample, and the peripheral blood mononuclear cells from that sample were used for TCR beta sequencing. The Qiagen DNeasy Blood Extraction Kit was used to extract genomic DNA from the blood cell samples. The V end loses 0 bases and the J end loses 5 bases, and a stretch of 8 bases separates them. Based on the germline V gene, the CDR1 and CDR2 sequences are SGDLS and YYNGEE. The CDR3 runs 13 amino acids, cysteine and phenylalanine included. Only the CDR3 region is kept as DNA, spanning 39 bases read in frame from base 1. A note on this clone: The specificity of this receptor is unknown. It has no much larger one-base neighbor in the sample; base qualities were not kept.

Receptor libraries were prepared by the immunoSEQ multiplex PCR assay. A mixture of 60 forward primers for TCR Vbeta segments and 13 reverse primers for TCR Jbeta segments was used in the multiplex PCR. The CDR3 region of rearranged TCR beta genes was amplified from genomic DNA by a multiplex PCR assay. The Illumina HiSeq System was used to sequence the amplified TCR beta libraries as 87-base-pair reads. Concerning the study's data processing: Across the 500 to 700 repertoires, a later analysis counted 75 million to 90 million unique TCR beta chains, approximately 10 million of which were shared by at least two donors. To remove PCR and sequencing errors, raw reads were error-corrected and collapsed into unique sequences using a nearest-neighbor algorithm that merged closely related sequences. CDR3 sequences were aligned to IMGT reference sequences to assign V, D and J gene segments. For a sequence to be retained, a match of at least six nucleotides was required to both a V gene segment and a J gene segment. A rearrangement was called productive if the CDR3 had no stop codons and remained in frame with V and J, and every other rearrangement was called non-productive. Following IMGT convention, CDR3 was defined as the stretch from the second conserved V-encoded cysteine up to the conserved J-encoded phenylalanine. The earlier analysis of about 560 of the donors excluded any sequence lacking an unambiguous match to a single V gene segment. In an earlier analysis of 450 to 700 of the donors, V segments were called functional above 56.7% productive rearrangements and were called segregating when the between-donor standard deviation exceeded 5%. A statistical classification framework was built to diagnose cytomegalovirus status from the catalog of TCR beta chain sequences. In a later analysis, V and J genes were assigned by comparing TCR nucleotide sequences against IMGT/GENE-DB human TR gene sequences. A later analysis assigned CDR3 sequences and most-parsimonious VDJ recombination scenarios with the TCRdist pipeline. In a later analysis, each TCR beta chain was defined by its CDR3 amino acid sequence together with its V-gene family, and reads without a unique V-gene family were excluded. In a later analysis, a few hundred highly shared, low-generation-probability nucleotide sequences were removed to address suspected cross-contamination and a sequencing artifact. A later analysis calculated a clonal expansion index for each public chain from normalized within-repertoire ranks of inferred template counts. Generation probabilities in a later analysis came from a VDJ recombination model fitted to out-of-frame rearrangements, and those results were checked against IGoR. In a later analysis, hypergeometric tests were used to score TCR-TCR, TCR-HLA and TCR-CMV co-occurrence, with a repertoire-size bias correction applied to TCR pairs. In a later analysis, false discovery rates were estimated by permuting HLA or CMV assignments 20 times. In a later analysis, co-occurring TCRs were grouped using DBSCAN, with TCRdist sequence similarity added in when clustering inside HLA-allele-positive subsets. Repertoires with fewer than 30,000 or more than 120,000 public chains, plus five repertoires with anomalous nucleotide sharing, were excluded from co-occurrence clustering. TCRdb's version of the immuneACCESS table is confined to in-frame rearrangements and falls short of the full clone set. An unresolved V gene accounts for under half of the shortfall where checked; the remainder is of unknown origin. That table is the source of V, J and clone size, and D and trimming were worked out from the DNA. Here the sample has tens of thousands of clones; around 90% occur a single time. In total, the top ten clones hold around 8% of the sample.

The paper as a whole reports these results and caveats: The authors suggested that the approach could potentially be extended to other disease states and immunological phenotypes. A total of about 150 TCR beta chains were listed by the study as associated with cytomegalovirus. Roughly uniform sequencing depth across donors was assumed in presence/absence analyses, although this assumption may not hold. Because HLA typing was unavailable for some donors at each locus, only the typed subset was used in association tests. In a later analysis, TCR association rates were found to vary across HLA loci, with the most associated TCRs seen for DRB1 alleles and the fewest for HLA-C alleles. According to a later genetic analysis, donors in an Asian-associated ancestry cluster had fewer N-insertions in productive TCRs than the roughly 700-donor mean. In a later analysis, most CMV-associated TCR beta chains were found to appear HLA-restricted, with HLA associations seemingly driven largely by CMV exposure. At a false discovery rate of 0.05, a later analysis linked 15,000 to 20,000 TCR beta sequences to specific HLA alleles. This cohort had only TCR beta chains sequenced, and the lack of alpha or paired-chain data limited which features could be detected. CMV serostatus was the only immune exposure information available for the cohort. In a later genetic analysis, a missense DCLRE1C variant was associated with V-gene and J-gene trimming of TCR beta chains, and the association was replicated in an independent cohort. The earlier analysis of approximately 590 of the donors excluded around 17 rarely observed V segments, including chromosome 9 orphons, because counts were too low. Compared with equally common non-associated chains, HLA-associated TCR beta chains in a later analysis were more clonally expanded and had lower generation probabilities. A further reported finding was that TCR beta sequences accurately predicted the HLA-A and HLA-B alleles for most subjects in the first cohort. In a later analysis, several top co-occurrence clusters were reported to appear linked to parvovirus B19, influenza, CMV and Epstein-Barr virus. Most TCR sequences were observed very rarely across donors, whereas some public TCRs were present in many individuals. The 87-base-pair reads could not distinguish some IMGT-functional V segments, including TRBV6-2 and TRBV6-3, so those segments were excluded. Correlated functional status among segregating V segments might reflect linkage disequilibrium, but an unknown experimental factor could not be ruled out. Three of the identified cytomegalovirus-associated TCR beta chains were confirmed in vitro to be specific for cytomegalovirus antigens. When HLA alleles, especially DR and DQ, strongly co-occurred, TCR associations were difficult to assign to individual alleles. The classifier was reported to diagnose cytomegalovirus status with high specificity and sensitivity in both the original and validation cohorts. A cluster of highly shared sequence variants was judged likely to be a technical artifact of the sequencing pipeline. Broadly in line with IMGT annotations, most TCR beta V segments showed up in productive rearrangements about 90% or about 30% of the time in an earlier analysis of some 590 of the donors.

The receptor comes from a woman between 40 and 50 years old in good health and CMV-seropositive. Specimen: PBMCs. The V and J segments used are TRBV9 and TRBJ1-2; a confident D gene designation cannot be given. The CDR3 reads as follows: CASSVGQKYGYTF. The nucleotides read TGTGCCAGCAGCGTAGGTCAGAAGTATGGCTACACCTTC.